This T cell receptor (beta chain) was documented in a study of blood T cell repertoires in COVID-19. Study overall: Researchers got acute and convalescent COVID-19 samples from the United States, Italy and Spain. The analysed material was cDNA or gDNA that came from T cells, B-cell-depleted T cells, or PBMCs.

Germline CDR1 and CDR2: SGHTA and FQGNSA. Trimming at V came to 4 bases and at J to 8 bases, leaving 10 bases not matched to a gene. This CDR3 comprises 14 residues. As processed by the authors: Quantification of nucleated cells was approximated via reference gene primer amplification. Clones were sequenced by immunoSEQ multiplex PCR, and TCRdb holds only the in-frame ones, with some missing. Clone size and V and J calls were adopted from that table, with D and trimming inferred from the DNA. The sample yields more than 200,000 clones, nearly 90% seen once. The sequencing sample was made of peripheral blood. The clonotype originates from a young man with active or convalescent COVID-19. The gene calls are TRBV7-2 and TRBJ1-2; 7 bases fit TRBD1. CDR3: CASSSDRVSTGYTF. In DNA, the CDR3 is TGTGCCAGCAGCTCCGACAGGGTATCCACCGGCTACACCTTC.